One sample yielded the 5 T cell receptor beta chains listed below, sequenced in a study of CXCR3-negative and CXCR3-positive naive CD8 T cells (dated by TCRdb to the late 2010s). The instrument given in TCRdb is NextSeq 550. The Human TCR Profiling Kit (MiLaboratory) was used to prepare UMI-labeled 5' RACE TRB cDNA libraries. Following reprocessing of the reads by TCRdb, the data hold one row per CDR3 protein sequence and no DNA is available. The sample has roughly 40,000 distinct CDR3 sequences on record. The leading ten clones occupy under 10% of the sample. Specimen: memory CD8+ T cells from blood. The cell subset or site label of this sample denotes: conventional CD8+ memory T cells (TMEM), sorted as controls. The receptor set was obtained from a human donor in good health. Some clones in this sample may be carry-over from other donors' samples.

The J gene is TRBJ2-1, the V gene TRBV7-9; TCRdb proposes TRBD2, but this gene call is untestable without DNA. The CDR3 extends over 18 amino acids. In germline, CDR1 is SEHNR, CDR2 FQNEAQ (reference sequence). CDR3 amino acids: CAIQQGVDYSSSYNEQFF.

The rearrangement links TRBV7-2 to TRBJ2-7; TCRdb picks TRBD2, but there is no DNA to check that call. In germline, CDR1 is SGHTA, CDR2 FQGNSA. The CDR3 is 14 residues long. The CDR3 spells CASSFGTSGYEQYF.

The rearrangement links TRBV6-5 to TRBJ1-5; TCRdb lists TRBD1, though no DNA is available to test this call. CDR3 size: 12 residues. The germline V gene has CDR1 MNHEY and CDR2 SVGAGI. The CDR3 is CASSSGGKPQHF.

V is TRBV4-2 and J is TRBJ2-1; TCRdb's D call of TRBD1 is untestable without DNA. Germline V gene sequence: CDR1 LGHNA, CDR2 YNFKEQ. The CDR3 is made up of 18 amino acids. The CDR3 spells CASSRTLGGRGAPDEQFF.

This chain connects TRBV29-1 to TRBJ2-2; the TCRdb D gene call, TRBD2, has no DNA to confirm it. Looked up from germline, CDR1 is SQVTM and CDR2 is ANQGSEA. The CDR3 is 18 amino acids. Here the CDR3 reads CSVAGTSGRALNTGELFF.